The clone carrying this TCR beta chain was detected ten times or more. The target antigen is unknown. Researchers amplified the TCR beta CDR3 regions from RNA transcripts. HTBI primers drove first-round RT-PCR of the TCR CDR3. Using its own MiXCR run on the multiplex PCR reads, TCRdb lists one record per CDR3 protein. The data hold some 380,000 distinct CDR3 sequences, with about 13% observed a single time. The data originate from a study of T cells in Graves' hyperthyroidism and ophthalmopathy. Study observations and caveats: Ophthalmopathy, as predicted by the model, came a median roughly 6.8 months after the prediction.

V gave up 3 bases and J gave up 0 bases; unmatched junction bases: 8. There are 19 residues in the CDR3. Germline V CDR1 and CDR2: SGHRS, YFSETQ. Source material: blood. The TCR sequence derives from a man aged 30 to 39 with Graves' hyperthyroidism that later progressed to Graves' ophthalmopathy. This chain links TRBV5-1 with TRBJ2-3; TRBD2 aligns across 15 bases. CDR3 coding DNA: TGCGCCAGCAGCTCTGGACTAGCGGGGGGGTTTGGGAGCACAGATACGCAGTATTTT. Translated: CASSSGLAGGFGSTDTQYF.